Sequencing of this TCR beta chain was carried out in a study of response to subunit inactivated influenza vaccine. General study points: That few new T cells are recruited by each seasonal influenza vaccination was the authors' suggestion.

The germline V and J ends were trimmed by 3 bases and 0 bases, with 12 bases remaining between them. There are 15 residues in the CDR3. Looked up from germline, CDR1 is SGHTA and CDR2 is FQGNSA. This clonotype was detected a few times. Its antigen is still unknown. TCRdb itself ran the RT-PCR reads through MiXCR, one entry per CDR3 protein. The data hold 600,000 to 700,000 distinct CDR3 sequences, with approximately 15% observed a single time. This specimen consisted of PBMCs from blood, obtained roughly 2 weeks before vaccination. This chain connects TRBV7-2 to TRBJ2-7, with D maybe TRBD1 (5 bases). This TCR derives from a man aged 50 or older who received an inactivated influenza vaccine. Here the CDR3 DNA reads TGTGCCAGCAGCTTCACCGGACAAGACTCCTACGAGCAGTACTTC. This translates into CASSFTGQDSYEQYF.